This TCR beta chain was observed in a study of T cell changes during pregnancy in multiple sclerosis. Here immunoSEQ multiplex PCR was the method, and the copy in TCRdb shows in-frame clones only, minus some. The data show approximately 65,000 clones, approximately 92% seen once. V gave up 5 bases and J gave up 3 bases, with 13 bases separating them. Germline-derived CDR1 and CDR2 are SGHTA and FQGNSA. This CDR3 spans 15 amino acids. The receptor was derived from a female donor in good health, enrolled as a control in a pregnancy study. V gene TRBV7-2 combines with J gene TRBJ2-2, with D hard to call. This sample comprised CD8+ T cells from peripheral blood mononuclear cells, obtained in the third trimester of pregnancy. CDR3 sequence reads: CASSLETSDTGELFF. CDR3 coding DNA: TGTGCCAGCAGCCTCGAGACATCCGACACCGGGGAGCTGTTTTTT.